The 5 T cell receptor beta chains listed next were all sequenced from one sample in a study of blood T cells in healthy people across ages (dated by TCRdb to between 2015 and 2017). Libraries came from 5' RACE. Sequenced using an Illumina HiSeq 2500. A second PCR of roughly 6 to 11 cycles was run with a J-beta primer mix and a sample-barcoded 5' primer. TCRdb ran its own pipeline on the public reads, namely fastp trimming at Q25 and MiXCR clone calling, and kept in-frame beta chains. When rows share a CDR3 protein, they turn into one entry using the most common DNA and genes. The sample contains over a million distinct CDR3 sequences, approximately 25% of them found a single time. The ten largest account for about 0.8% of the sample. These data also featured in a second study, about T cells of mothers and their children.

Input material: blood. Receptor source: a girl aged 2 to 9 in good health.

The V gene is TRBV4-1, the J gene TRBJ1-3; possible D gene TRBD1, 5 bases. Germline values: CDR1 MGHRA, CDR2 YSYEKL. The CDR3 runs 15 residues. V was clipped by 4 bases and J by 2 bases, with 12 bases between them. The CDR3: CASSPLGGTGNTIYF. The CDR3 DNA sequence: TGCGCCAGCAGCCCCCTTGGGGGGACTGGAAACACCATATATTTT.

The V gene is TRBV4-1, the J gene TRBJ1-1; D is perhaps TRBD1 (6 bases). There are 18 residues in the CDR3. Per the germline V gene, CDR1 is MGHRA and CDR2 is YSYEKL. Trimming stripped 2 bases from V and 6 bases from J, with 25 bases between. The CDR3 nucleotides read TGCGCCAGCAGCCAACCGCAACGTACAGGGAACGCGAGGGCTGAAGCTTTCTTT. Encoded protein: CASSQPQRTGNARAEAFF.

J is TRBJ2-2 and V is TRBV11-3, with D possibly matching TRBD1 (5 bases). Germline V lookup: CDR1 SGHNT, CDR2 YENEEA. This CDR3 contains 15 residues. The ends were cut back, 5 bases at V and 3 bases at J, with 13 bases in the middle. CDR3 coding DNA: TGTGCCAGCAGCCTACGACAGTCGGACACCGGGGAGCTGTTTTTT. Translation gives CASSLRQSDTGELFF.

This clonotype showed up just a few times. V is TRBV6-5 and J is TRBJ2-4, with 10 positions matching TRBD1. Per germline, CDR1 MNHEY and CDR2 SVGAGI. The CDR3 spans 15 residues. V lost 10 bases to trimming and J lost 4 bases; unmatched junction nucleotides: 10. CDR3 DNA sequence: TGTGCCACCCGGGGGGGGGACAGGGGTAAAAACATTCAGTACTTC. It specifies CATRGGDRGKNIQYF.

This clonotype has only a few counts. The chain carries TRBV15 and TRBJ1-1; D is perhaps TRBD1 (5 bases). Trimming took 3 bases from V and 1 from J, leaving 15 bases between them. The germline gives CDR1 LNHNV, CDR2 YYDKDF (reference sequence). The CDR3 is 16 amino acids. The CDR3 loop reads CATSRDIPMRNTEAFF. DNA of the CDR3: TGTGCCACCAGCAGGGACATCCCCATGAGGAACACTGAAGCTTTCTTT.